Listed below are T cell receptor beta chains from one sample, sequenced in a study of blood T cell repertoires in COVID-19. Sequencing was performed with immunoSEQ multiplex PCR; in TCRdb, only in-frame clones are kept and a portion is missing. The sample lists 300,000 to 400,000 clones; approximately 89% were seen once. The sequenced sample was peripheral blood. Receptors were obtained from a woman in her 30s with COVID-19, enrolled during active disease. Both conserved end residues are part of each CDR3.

CDR3 protein: CASSIKPGQFAGGNYGYTF
V gene: TRBV7-2
J gene: TRBJ1-2

CDR3 protein: CASSLDLEAFF
V gene: TRBV11-2
J gene: TRBJ1-1

CDR3 protein: CASSQVTRGRRDGYTF
V gene: TRBV4-2
J gene: TRBJ1-2

CDR3 protein: CASSDWQAGVTQYF
V gene: TRBV2
J gene: TRBJ2-5

CDR3 protein: CATREAGVGTGELFF
V gene: TRBV15
J gene: TRBJ2-2

CDR3 protein: CASSYPRTGFSGNTIYF
V gene: TRBV7-8
J gene: TRBJ1-3

CDR3 protein: CSSLGGSETQYF
V gene: TRBV29-1
J gene: TRBJ2-5

CDR3 protein: CASSAKTGGDYGYTF
V gene: TRBV7-9
J gene: TRBJ1-2

CDR3 protein: CASKTEGENNEQFF
V gene: TRBV6-4
J gene: TRBJ2-1

CDR3 protein: CASSPDRRDTQYF
V gene: TRBV5-1
J gene: TRBJ2-3

CDR3 protein: CASKSTGYNSNQPQHF
V gene: TRBV21-1
J gene: TRBJ1-5

CDR3 protein: CATSDSFPGRGGSYNEQFF
V gene: TRBV24-1
J gene: TRBJ2-1

CDR3 protein: CASSVSRDTQYF
V gene: TRBV13
J gene: TRBJ2-3

CDR3 protein: CASSRAAGYGNTIYF
V gene: TRBV7-2
J gene: TRBJ1-3

CDR3 protein: CASSRQGGEAFF
V gene: TRBV4-1
J gene: TRBJ1-1

CDR3 protein: CASSDESEAFF
V gene: TRBV10-1
J gene: TRBJ1-1

CDR3 protein: CASSAQEGQGVTEQFF
V gene: TRBV5-1
J gene: TRBJ2-1

CDR3 protein: CASSQRGTGGNEQYF
V gene: TRBV5-8
J gene: TRBJ2-7

CDR3 protein: CASSLAGGNTEAFF
V gene: TRBV27
J gene: TRBJ1-1

CDR3 protein: CASSSLGDRGSYEQYF
V gene: TRBV7-2
J gene: TRBJ2-7

CDR3 protein: CASSLASVIRGTDTQYF
V gene: TRBV5-1
J gene: TRBJ2-3

CDR3 protein: CASSVGLGRANTGELFF
V gene: TRBV9
J gene: TRBJ2-2

CDR3 protein: CASSPSGAQIYGYTF
V gene: TRBV9
J gene: TRBJ1-2

CDR3 protein: CASSDLAGGYTDTQYF
V gene: TRBV2
J gene: TRBJ2-3

CDR3 protein: CASRTGTTNTEAFF
V gene: TRBV6-5
J gene: TRBJ1-1

CDR3 protein: CASSHPYRGDTQYF
V gene: TRBV7-9
J gene: TRBJ2-3

CDR3 protein: CASRPTGLPETQYF
V gene: TRBV28
J gene: TRBJ2-5